One and the same sample provided the 2 T cell receptor beta chains below, sequenced in a study of T cell responses to AZD1222 COVID-19 vaccine. The data were produced by immunoSEQ multiplex PCR, yet TCRdb's version contains in-frame clones alone and is incomplete. Among about 160,000 clones, roughly 90% were seen once, and the ten largest hold approximately 4.8%. Sequencing used peripheral blood, obtained on day 0 of AZD1222 vaccination. The receptors shown here come from an adult in good health.

V usage is TRBV14 and J usage is TRBJ2-1; TRBD1 matches at 7 bases. The ends lost 3 bases at V and 2 bases at J; junction bases unmatched: 7. The CDR3 runs 16 residues. The germline gives CDR1 SGHDN, CDR2 FVKESK. The CDR3 here is CASSQVDRVTYNEQFF. DNA of the CDR3: TGTGCCAGCAGCCAGGTTGACAGGGTAACCTACAATGAGCAGTTCTTC.

The chain links TRBV15 to TRBJ1-5; TRBD1 agrees at 7 bases. Germline V gene lookup returns CDR1 LNHNV and CDR2 YYDKDF (reference sequence). J lost 2 bases, V lost 7 bases, and 5 bases had no gene match. This CDR3 spans 14 amino acids. This CDR3 is CATTYQGGNQPQHF. The DNA for the CDR3 is TGTGCCACCACCTATCAGGGGGGCAATCAGCCCCAGCATTTT.